These 24 T cell receptor beta chains originate from one sample sequenced in a study of low-dose radiotherapy and immunotherapy resistance in tumors. Both TCRalpha and TCRbeta chains were reverse transcribed with V-gene-specific primers. The authors ran 15 to 25 PCR cycles to amplify TCRs with a constant-region primer and V-primer adapter. MiXCR was run by TCRdb on the reads, yielding one entry per CDR3 protein. Of more than 9,000 distinct CDR3 sequences in the sample, roughly 80% were seen once. These receptors all come from a human donor with advanced metastatic prostate, ovarian, gallbladder or colorectal cancer (not recorded which). This table probably holds off-target reads from a library built for another chain.

This chain uses TRBV4-3 with TRBJ2-3; D may be TRBD2 (5 bases). CDR3 length equals 16 residues. V dropped 0 bases and J dropped 0 bases, with 10 bases sitting between them. CDR1 and CDR2 from the germline V gene are LGHNA and YSLEER. Here the CDR3 reads CASSQDTGISTDTQYF. For the CDR3, the DNA is TGCGCCAGCAGCCAAGATACCGGGATTAGCACAGATACGCAGTATTTT.

The table lists this clonotype with a count of one. This chain uses TRBV11-1 with TRBJ1-1; D ambiguous. This CDR3 comprises 12 residues. CDR1 SGHAT and CDR2 FQDESV come from the germline V gene (reference sequence). V was pared by 7 bases and J by 4 bases, with 10 bases between. The CDR3 nucleotides read TGTGCCAGCATCCCCTTGCGCACTGAAGCTTTCTTT. The encoded protein is CASIPLRTEAFF. Using reference TRBV11-1 and TRBJ1-1 for the parts outside the CDR3, the full variable domain is EAEVAQSPRYKITEKSQAVAFWCDPISGHATLYWYRQILGQGPELLVQFQDESVVDDSQLPKDRFSAERLKGVDSTLKIQPAELGDSAMYLCASIPLRTEAFFGQGTRLTVV.

The rearrangement uses TRBV9 and TRBJ2-1; 8 nucleotides agree with TRBD2. CDR1 and CDR2 from the germline V gene are SGDLS and YYNGEE. CDR3 length: 17 residues. Trimming removed 4 bases from V and 3 bases from J; junction bases left unmatched: 12. The CDR3 DNA reads as TGTGCCAGCAGCCTCTGGGCTAGCGGGCGTATCTACAATGAGCAGTTCTTC. This codes for CASSLWASGRIYNEQFF.

The chain employs TRBV4-2 and TRBJ2-7; no reliable D call. V was cut by 2 bases and J by 4 bases, with 15 bases left in between. Germline assignment: CDR1 LGHNA and CDR2 YNFKEQ. The CDR3 is made up of 15 amino acids. Here the CDR3 DNA reads TGTGCCAGCAGCCAATACGAGGAGACCCCATACGAGCAGTACTTC. This gives the protein CASSQYEETPYEQYF.

The chain uses TRBV28 and TRBJ2-2; 11 bases line up with TRBD1. Trimming took 2 bases from V and 6 from J; bases not matched to a gene: 5. This CDR3 has 16 amino acids. Germline V CDR1 and CDR2: MDHEN, SYDVKM. Here the CDR3 DNA reads TGTGCCAGCAGTTTAGCTTTGGGACAGGGGGCCGGGGAGCTGTTTTTT. Translating gives CASSLALGQGAGELFF.

This chain connects TRBV29-1 to TRBJ1-2; D is perhaps TRBD1 (5 bases). V was clipped by 3 bases and J by 1 base, with 9 bases between them. Germline V lookup: CDR1 SQVTM, CDR2 ANQGSEA. The CDR3 runs 13 residues. The CDR3, as DNA: TGCAGCGTTGATAGAGGGGTTAACTATGGCTACACCTTC. Protein sequence: CSVDRGVNYGYTF. Together with reference TRBV29-1 and TRBJ1-2, the CDR3 gives the full variable domain: SAVISQKPSRDICQRGTSLTIQCQVDSQVTMMFWYRQQPGQSLTLIATANQGSEATYESGFVIDKFPISRPNLTFSTLTVSNMSPEDSSIYLCSVDRGVNYGYTFGSGTRLTVV.

V is TRBV10-3 and J is TRBJ2-1; 9 bases align to TRBD1. The length of the CDR3 is 15 residues. Germline V CDR1 and CDR2: ENHRY, SYGVKD. V dropped 4 bases and J dropped 4; count of bases not matched to a gene: 5. The CDR3 loop reads CAISGDRVRYNEQFF. As DNA, the CDR3 is TGTGCCATCAGTGGGGACAGGGTGCGGTACAATGAGCAGTTCTTC.

The rearrangement links TRBV12-3 or TRBV12-4 to TRBJ2-5; 9 nucleotides match TRBD2. V shed 3 bases, J shed 2 bases, and the junction held 10 bases outside the gene matches. CDR3 length equals 17 residues. The CDR3 reads CASSFGAASGKQETQYF. DNA of the CDR3: TGTGCCAGCAGTTTCGGTGCGGCTAGCGGGAAGCAAGAGACCCAGTACTTC.

The chain carries TRBV2 and TRBJ2-1; D is unresolved. This CDR3 contains 14 residues. Germline lookup yields CDR1 SNHLY and CDR2 FYNNEI. The V end was cut by 5 bases, the J end by 9 bases, with 17 bases between. The CDR3 region is CASSIQVLVGEQFF. The CDR3 coding sequence is TGTGCCAGCAGTATTCAGGTTTTGGTCGGTGAGCAGTTCTTC.

This clonotype turned up a few times. The V and J genes are TRBV14 and TRBJ2-5, with 12 bases identical to TRBD2. The length of the CDR3 is 14 residues. The J segment lost 5 bases and the V segment lost 4 bases, leaving 2 bases of the junction unmatched. Germline V gene sequence: CDR1 SGHDN, CDR2 FVKESK. DNA of the CDR3: TGTGCCAGCAGCCGACTAGCGGGAGTGGAGACCCAGTACTTC. This codes for CASSRLAGVETQYF. The variable domain in full, completed from reference TRBV14 and TRBJ2-5, reads EAGVTQFPSHSVIEKGQTVTLRCDPISGHDNLYWYRRVMGKEIKFLLHFVKESKQDESGMPNNRFLAERTGGTYSTLKVQPAELEDSGVYFCASSRLAGVETQYFGPGTRLLVL.

This clonotype was seen more than once but under ten times. The chain links TRBV6-2 or TRBV6-3 to TRBJ1-5; D is unresolved. The ends were cut back, 0 bases at V and 6 bases at J, with 9 bases in the middle. The CDR3 consists of 14 residues. Germline V gene lookup returns CDR1 MNHEY and CDR2 SVGEGT. The CDR3 loop reads CASSYSARRQPQHF. CDR3 DNA sequence: TGTGCCAGCAGTTACTCAGCGCGGCGTCAGCCCCAGCATTTT.

This clonotype was picked up a small number of times. The genes are TRBV28 and TRBJ2-5, with TRBD2 as a possible D gene (6 bases). The CDR3 is made up of 16 amino acids. Trimming removed 5 bases from V and 5 bases from J, with 21 bases in between. Per the germline V gene, CDR1 is MDHEN and CDR2 is SYDVKM. CDR3 DNA: TGTGCCAGCAGTGGCCGGGACTCGACGACCCTGGAGACCCAGTACTTC. Translating it yields CASSGRDSTTLETQYF.

This rearrangement joins TRBV4-1 to TRBJ2-7; TRBD2 is a possible D gene (7 bases). This CDR3 comprises 16 residues. In germline, CDR1 is MGHRA, CDR2 YSYEKL. Trimming pared 4 bases from V and 0 bases from J, leaving 16 bases between. In DNA, the CDR3 is TGCGCCAGCAGCCCCAGGGGAGCGGGGATCTCCTACGAGCAGTACTTC. Residues: CASSPRGAGISYEQYF.

V usage is TRBV20-1 and J usage is TRBJ2-2, with D possibly matching TRBD1 (6 bases). Germline V CDR1 and CDR2: DFQATT, SNEGSKA (reference sequence). This CDR3 comprises 12 residues. Trimming took 5 bases from V and 7 from J, leaving 11 bases between them. DNA for the CDR3: TGCAGTGCTTTCAGGGGAAACGGGGAGCTGTTTTTT. Protein product: CSAFRGNGELFF.

This clonotype showed up just a few times. The chain recombines TRBV29-1 with TRBJ2-7, with D possibly being TRBD1 or TRBD2 (6 bases each). Germline V lookup: CDR1 SQVTM, CDR2 ANQGSEA. V was pared by 5 bases and J by 7 bases, with 21 bases between. CDR3 length: 14 residues. This CDR3 reads CSVSSAGDITEQYF. The CDR3 DNA is TGCAGCGTTTCTAGCGCAGGGGATATAACAGAGCAGTACTTC.

The genes are TRBV20-1 and TRBJ1-4; no reliable D call. Trimming pared 6 bases from V and 13 bases from J, leaving 15 bases between. The CDR3 length is 11 residues. CDR1 is DFQATT and CDR2 is SNEGSKA in the germline V gene (reference sequence). The CDR3 bases are TGCAGTGCGAAGGTGGCGTCAGGACTGTTTTTT. This encodes CSAKVASGLFF.

The gene calls are TRBV2 and TRBJ1-5; no reliable D call. The V and J ends lost 4 bases and 13 bases respectively, with 11 bases between them. CDR1 is SNHLY, CDR2 FYNNEI, per germline. The CDR3 length is 11 residues. For the CDR3, the DNA is TGTGCCAGCAGTGTCGGAGGGCTGCAGCATTTT. The encoded protein is CASSVGGLQHF.

The chain carries TRBV6-1 and TRBJ2-3; 7 bases map to TRBD2. The CDR3 loop spans 14 amino acids. J was trimmed by 1 base and V by 7 bases; bases with no gene match: 5. Germline V CDR1 and CDR2: MNHNS, SASEGT. The CDR3 protein is CASTGREGTDTQYF. In nucleotides, the CDR3 is TGTGCCAGCACCGGACGGGAGGGCACAGATACGCAGTATTTT.

The chain joins TRBV29-1 to TRBJ2-7; 10 positions match TRBD1. This CDR3 region has 11 residues. Germline lookup yields CDR1 SQVTM and CDR2 ANQGSEA. J was trimmed by 9 bases and V by 7 bases; bases with no gene match: 6. The CDR3 DNA reads TGCAGCGCTCTGACAGGGGGCCCGCAGTACTTC. This gives the protein CSALTGGPQYF.

The genes are TRBV6-8 and TRBJ2-7; D ambiguous. Germline lookup yields CDR1 MNHGY and CDR2 SAAAGT. Trimming cost V 6 bases and J 1 base, with 10 bases left between them. CDR3 size: 13 residues. The CDR3: CASRPGGSYEQYF. Here the CDR3 DNA reads TGTGCCAGCAGACCCGGTGGGTCCTACGAGCAGTACTTC.

This clonotype has only a few counts. CDR3: CASSRGNPNEKLFF. The CDR3 coding sequence is TGCGCCAGCAGCAGGGGGAACCCTAATGAAAAACTGTTTTTT. The chain recombines TRBV5-1 with TRBJ1-4; the D gene is possibly TRBD1 (6 bases). Per the germline V gene, CDR1 is SGHRS and CDR2 is YFSETQ. Deletions cut 4 bases from V and 3 bases from J, with 10 bases between. This CDR3 has 14 amino acids.

The V and J genes are TRBV20-1 and TRBJ2-7, with D maybe TRBD2 (6 bases). V lost 6 bases and J 6 bases, leaving 15 bases between the germline ends. Germline V CDR1 and CDR2: DFQATT, SNEGSKA (reference sequence). This CDR3 is 12 amino acids long. The DNA for the CDR3 is TGCAGTGCGAGCGGGTCTCGGGGCGAGCAGTACTTC. This encodes CSASGSRGEQYF.

This chain joins TRBV28 and TRBJ2-3; TRBD2 matches at 7 bases. The germline CDR1 and CDR2 sequences are MDHEN and SYDVKM. V shed 1 base, J shed 4 bases, and the junction held 8 bases outside the gene matches. The CDR3 sequence is 16 residues long. The CDR3, as DNA: TGTGCCAGCAGTTTATTTGGGGGGGTCGTTGCAGATACGCAGTATTTT. Amino acids: CASSLFGGVVADTQYF.

In nucleotides, the CDR3 is TGTGCCAGCAGCCAAGAGGGGCGGATCACAGATACGCAGTATTTT. The encoded protein is CASSQEGRITDTQYF. The V call is TRBV4-2, the J call TRBJ2-3; D perhaps matches TRBD1 (5 bases). V was shortened by 0 bases and J by 2 bases, with 9 bases between the two germline ends. CDR1 LGHNA and CDR2 YNFKEQ come from the germline V gene. The length of the CDR3 is 15 residues.